This TCR beta chain appears in the sequencing data of a study of shared clonotypes between healthy human individuals. V was cut by 4 bases and J by 0 bases, with 11 bases left in between. The CDR3 covers 15 residues. Germline CDR1 reads LNHDA; CDR2 reads SQIVND (reference sequence). Libraries were prepared by immunoSEQ multiplex PCR; TCRdb keeps only in-frame clonotypes and omits some of them. The table shows approximately 1.1 million clones, with around 82% occurring only once. The V call is TRBV19, the J call TRBJ2-3; maybe TRBD2 (5 bases). This clonotype was obtained from a man aged 18 to 29 in good health. Some clones in this sample may be carry-over from other donors' samples. Sequencing used memory CD4+ T cells from PBMCs. Stated subset: CD45RA-negative fraction. The CDR3 nucleotides read TGTGCCAGTAGTAAGTGGCGGGCCAGCACAGATACGCAGTATTTT. It codes for CASSKWRASTDTQYF.